The 27 T cell receptor beta chains in this list originate from one sample, sequenced in a study of T cells in localized non-small cell lung cancer. Assay used: immunoSEQ multiplex PCR; TCRdb lists only in-frame clones, some missing. The data show roughly 38,000 clones, with roughly 90% seen just once and about 2.8% held by the top ten. The sample consisted of peripheral blood, taken before any cancer treatment. The receptors derive from a female donor of 60 years or more with stage I squamous cell lung carcinoma.

The chain uses TRBV27 and TRBJ1-3; D is uncertain. Germline V CDR1 and CDR2: MNHEY, SMNVEV (reference sequence). The CDR3 loop spans 13 amino acids. V was clipped by 4 bases and J by 4 bases, with 8 bases between them. CDR3 amino acids: CASSSGRGNTIYF. The CDR3 region has the DNA TGTGCCAGCAGTTCCGGACGGGGAAACACCATATATTTT.

This chain connects TRBV11-3 to TRBJ1-1, with 7 positions matching TRBD1. Looked up from germline, CDR1 is SGHNT and CDR2 is YENEEA. V lost 5 bases and J lost 1; bases outside the gene matches: 4. The CDR3 runs to 14 residues. In DNA, the CDR3 is TGTGCCAGCAGCCCAGGGGGTACGAACACTGAAGCTTTCTTT. The encoded protein is CASSPGGTNTEAFF.

The chain has TRBV18 and TRBJ2-7; TRBD1 might be the D (6 bases). The V end was cut by 4 bases, the J end by 5 bases, with 15 bases between. Germline CDR1 reads KGHSH; CDR2 reads LQKENI. This CDR3 region has 14 residues. Written as DNA, the CDR3 is TGTGCCAGCTCACAGAAGGGGGACGGAGACGAGCAGTACTTC. This gives the protein CASSQKGDGDEQYF. Filled out from reference TRBV18 and TRBJ2-7, the complete variable domain reads NAGVMQNPRHLVRRRGQEARLRCSPMKGHSHVYWYRQLPEEGLKFMVYLQKENIIDESGMPKERFSAEFPKEGPSILRIQQVVRGDSAAYFCASSQKGDGDEQYFGPGTRLTVT.

The genes are TRBV9 and TRBJ2-5, with D tentatively TRBD2 (6 bases). V shed 0 bases and J shed 3 bases, with 9 bases lying between them. Germline V gene lookup returns CDR1 SGDLS and CDR2 YYNGEE. CDR3 length equals 14 residues. CDR3 sequence reads: CASSVGPGEETQYF. Here the CDR3 DNA reads TGTGCCAGCAGCGTAGGACCGGGAGAAGAGACCCAGTACTTC.

V gene TRBV9 combines with J gene TRBJ2-6; 11 bases are shared with TRBD2. The germline gives CDR1 SGDLS, CDR2 YYNGEE. V trimming: 4 bases; J trimming: 1 base; junction bases outside the gene matches: 7. The CDR3 has 18 residues. CDR3 sequence: CASSPGLAGFSGANVLTF. As DNA, the CDR3 is TGTGCCAGCAGCCCAGGACTAGCGGGCTTTTCTGGGGCCAACGTCCTGACTTTC.

This chain links TRBV11-2 with TRBJ2-7, with 7 bases aligning to TRBD1. Germline assignment: CDR1 SGHAT and CDR2 FQNNGV. Losses at the gene ends were 2 bases for V and 2 bases for J; bases not matched to a gene: 9. The CDR3 loop spans 16 amino acids. The DNA for the CDR3 is TGTGCCAGCAGCTTAAGCAGCCAGGGGGTAACCTACGAGCAGTACTTC. Amino acids: CASSLSSQGVTYEQYF.

The V and J genes are TRBV6-1 and TRBJ2-7; a possible D gene is TRBD2 (5 bases). This CDR3 region has 14 residues. V was pared by 6 bases and J by 3 bases, with 15 bases between. From germline, CDR1 is MNHNS and CDR2 SASEGT. CDR3 coding DNA: TGTGCCAGCAGAACTACTAGTCGTGGCTACGAGCAGTACTTC. It is translated as CASRTTSRGYEQYF.

The chain employs TRBV9 and TRBJ2-5; no definite D call. The J call may be incorrect, as the DNA end agrees better with TRBJ2-7. Germline V gene lookup returns CDR1 SGDLS and CDR2 YYNGEE. The CDR3 sequence is 15 residues long. CDR3 protein: CASSVGWQENYEQYF. The CDR3, as DNA: TGTGCCAGCAGCGTAGGATGGCAAGAAAATTACGAGCAGTACTTC.

The V gene is TRBV21-1, the J gene TRBJ2-1; the table's D call, TRBD2, has no DNA check behind it. TRBV21-1 is recorded as a pseudogene. The CDR3 loop spans 19 amino acids. CDR3 protein: CASSTQPGLAGVTYNEQFF. Written as DNA, the CDR3 is TGTGCCAGCAGCACCCAACCGGGACTAGCGGGAGTTACCTACAATGAGCAGTTCTTC.

The CDR3, as DNA: TGCGCCAGCAGCTTGGCCGGGGCTAGCGGGGTTATCACAGATACGCAGTATTTT. This gives the protein CASSLAGASGVITDTQYF. J is TRBJ2-3 and V is TRBV5-1; 9 nucleotides match TRBD2. This CDR3 has 18 amino acids. Per germline, CDR1 SGHRS and CDR2 YFSETQ. V lost 0 bases and J lost 2; bases outside the gene matches: 10.

The chain employs TRBV18 and TRBJ1-4; no firm D call. Germline lookup yields CDR1 KGHSH and CDR2 LQKENI. With 4 bases removed from V and 7 bases from J, the gap between germline ends came to 10 bases. This CDR3 contains 13 residues. CDR3 in DNA: TGTGCCAGCTCACGGGCGGGAGCTGAAAAACTGTTTTTT. This codes for CASSRAGAEKLFF.

The chain links TRBV7-2 to TRBJ1-1; 12 bases are shared with TRBD1. This CDR3 contains 19 residues. Germline V gives CDR1 SGHTA, CDR2 FQGNSA. V lost 5 bases to trimming and J lost 0 bases; unmatched junction nucleotides: 13. The CDR3 is CASSTGTGGSGRVNTEAFF. CDR3 in DNA: TGTGCCAGCAGCACAGGGACAGGGGGCTCGGGGAGGGTGAACACTGAAGCTTTCTTT.

The chain has TRBV5-1 and TRBJ2-7; the match to TRBD1 covers 7 bases. J lost 5 bases, V lost 1 base, and 6 bases had no gene match. The CDR3 loop spans 14 amino acids. The V gene's germline CDR1 is SGHRS and CDR2 YFSETQ. The CDR3 region has the DNA TGCGCCAGCAGCTTGAATATCGACAGGGACGAGCAGTACTTC. The encoded protein is CASSLNIDRDEQYF. The full variable domain, completed using reference TRBV5-1 and TRBJ2-7, is KAGVTQTPRYLIKTRGQQVTLSCSPISGHRSVSWYQQTPGQGLQFLFEYFSETQRNKGNFPGRFSGRQFSNSRSEMNVSTLELGDSALYLCASSLNIDRDEQYFGPGTRLTVT.

V usage is TRBV4-1 and J usage is TRBJ2-7; D possibly matches TRBD1 or TRBD2 (5 bases each). The CDR3 length is 13 residues. Trimming shortened V by 4 bases and J by 3 bases, and 10 bases separated the two germline ends. Germline values: CDR1 MGHRA, CDR2 YSYEKL. This CDR3 is CASSLWDGYEQYF. CDR3 nucleotides: TGCGCCAGCAGCCTATGGGACGGCTACGAGCAGTACTTC.

This clone was recorded only once. The chain links TRBV7-2 to TRBJ2-1; D call uncertain. The germline gives CDR1 SGHTA, CDR2 FQGNSA. The ends were cut back, 0 bases at V and 5 bases at J, with 11 bases in the middle. The CDR3 contains 15 residues. The CDR3 loop reads CASSLAQLENNEQFF. The CDR3 nucleotides read TGTGCCAGCAGCTTAGCGCAGCTAGAAAACAATGAGCAGTTCTTC. The variable domain in full, with the rest retrieved from reference TRBV7-2 and TRBJ2-1, is GAGVSQSPSNKVTEKGKDVELRCDPISGHTALYWYRQSLGQGLEFLIYFQGNSAPDKSGLPSDRFSAERTGGSVSTLTIQRTQQEDSAVYLCASSLAQLENNEQFFGPGTRLTVL.

The sample holds a few counts of this clone. V is TRBV30 and J is TRBJ1-1; TRBD1 might be the D (6 bases). This CDR3 has 14 amino acids. Germline V gene sequence: CDR1 GTSNPN, CDR2 SVGIG (reference sequence). Trimming pared 6 bases from V and 6 bases from J, leaving 20 bases between. The CDR3 nucleotides read TGTGCCTGTGTATCCAGGGGATTCGTCTCTGAAGCTTTCTTT. As protein: CACVSRGFVSEAFF.

The chain combines TRBV5-1 with TRBJ1-6; the D is unclear. Germline V gene lookup returns CDR1 SGHRS and CDR2 YFSETQ. Trimming left V 0 bases short and J 6 bases short, with 7 bases between. There are 14 residues in the CDR3. CDR3 DNA: TGCGCCAGCAGCTTGGCGGAGGTTAATTCACCCCTCCACTTT. It encodes CASSLAEVNSPLHF. Combining the CDR3 with reference TRBV5-1 and TRBJ1-6 gives the whole variable domain KAGVTQTPRYLIKTRGQQVTLSCSPISGHRSVSWYQQTPGQGLQFLFEYFSETQRNKGNFPGRFSGRQFSNSRSEMNVSTLELGDSALYLCASSLAEVNSPLHFGNGTRLTVT.

The J gene is TRBJ1-3, the V gene TRBV2; weak D call: TRBD1 (5 bases). The CDR3 has 13 residues. Germline values: CDR1 SNHLY, CDR2 FYNNEI. V lost 3 bases to trimming and J lost 4 bases, with 7 bases between them. The CDR3 protein is CASSDAGGNTIYF. The CDR3 bases are TGTGCCAGCAGTGATGCAGGGGGAAACACCATATATTTT.

V is TRBV18 and J is TRBJ2-2, with 7 positions matching TRBD1. The CDR3 consists of 15 residues. The V segment lost 3 bases and the J segment 4 bases; nucleotides outside the gene matches: 5. The germline V gene has CDR1 KGHSH and CDR2 LQKENI. CDR3 loop: CASSPRQGGTGELFF. The CDR3, as DNA: TGTGCCAGCTCACCCCGACAGGGCGGCACCGGGGAGCTGTTTTTT.

J is TRBJ2-1 and V is TRBV7-3; 13 nucleotides agree with TRBD2. The CDR3 is 14 residues long. CDR1 and CDR2 from the germline V gene are SGHTA and FQGTGA. V lost 4 bases, J lost 9 bases, and 3 bases stayed unmatched. The CDR3 region has the DNA TGTGCCAGCAGCTCGGGACTAGCGGGAAGTGAGCAGTTCTTC. It is translated as CASSSGLAGSEQFF.

The rearrangement uses TRBV30 and TRBJ2-7; TRBD2 is a possible D gene (5 bases). Trimming pared 2 bases from V and 1 base from J, leaving 12 bases between. The CDR3 has 14 amino acids. Germline V gives CDR1 GTSNPN, CDR2 SVGIG (reference sequence). The CDR3 coding sequence is TGTGCCTGGAGTACACCCGGGGATTCCTACGAGCAGTACTTC. As protein: CAWSTPGDSYEQYF.

This clone was observed a handful of times. The rearrangement joins TRBV7-2 to TRBJ1-1, with a tentative D call TRBD1 (6 bases). The V end lost 5 bases, the J end lost 2 bases, and 9 bases lay between the germline ends. CDR1 and CDR2 (germline): SGHTA, FQGNSA. The CDR3 is 13 residues long. The CDR3 sequence: CASSQGGNTEAFF. The CDR3 region has the DNA TGTGCCAGCAGCCAAGGGGGTAACACTGAAGCTTTCTTT.

The chain has TRBV7-2 and TRBJ2-5, with a possible D match to TRBD2 (5 bases). Germline V gene data show CDR1 as SGHTA and CDR2 as FQGNSA. The CDR3 is 16 amino acids. V gave up 5 bases and J gave up 7 bases, with 23 bases separating them. CDR3 protein: CASSPLLDLSSGTQYF. Here the CDR3 DNA reads TGTGCCAGCAGCCCCCTGTTGGACTTGTCCTCGGGGACCCAGTACTTC.

The rearrangement links TRBV28 to TRBJ2-1; 10 positions match TRBD2. V shed 2 bases, J shed 4 bases, and the junction held 5 bases outside the gene matches. The germline V gene has CDR1 MDHEN and CDR2 SYDVKM. The CDR3 is made up of 16 amino acids. The CDR3 loop reads CASSLTGTSEYNEQFF. The CDR3 coding sequence is TGTGCCAGCAGTTTAACCGGGACTAGCGAGTACAATGAGCAGTTCTTC.

CDR3 sequence (DNA): TGTGCCAGCAGTGCGTTCAGTCGTGCAGATACGCAGTATTTT. Its protein is CASSAFSRADTQYF. J is TRBJ2-3 and V is TRBV6-1; no definite D call. The ends were cut back, 4 bases at V and 4 bases at J, with 12 bases in the middle. This CDR3 has 14 residues. CDR1 and CDR2 (germline): MNHNS, SASEGT.

The V and J genes are TRBV30 and TRBJ2-3, with no clear D. CDR1 is GTSNPN and CDR2 is SVGIG in the germline V gene (reference sequence). This CDR3 is 16 amino acids long. Trimming cost V 0 bases and J 2 bases, with 15 bases left between them. CDR3 loop: CAWSVRGRPSTDTQYF. As DNA, the CDR3 is TGTGCCTGGAGTGTACGTGGTAGACCATCCACAGATACGCAGTATTTT. Together with reference TRBV30 and TRBJ2-3, the CDR3 gives the full variable domain: SQTIHQWPATLVQPVGSPLSLECTVEGTSNPNLYWYRQAAGRGLQLLFYSVGIGQISSEVPQNLSASRPQDRQFILSSKKLLLSDSGFYLCAWSVRGRPSTDTQYFGPGTRLTVL.

This chain uses TRBV19 with TRBJ1-2; 7 bases align to TRBD1. This CDR3 comprises 15 residues. The germline gives CDR1 LNHDA, CDR2 SQIVND (reference sequence). J gave up 3 bases and V 7 bases, and 11 bases lay outside the gene matches. CDR3 DNA: TGTGCCAGTAAACCGGGACAGAATTCTTACTATGGCTACACCTTC. Translating gives CASKPGQNSYYGYTF.